This paragraph covers one TCR beta chain sequence. Its antigen is still unknown. No base qualities exist here, and no much larger clone lies one base off it. This record comes from a study of early T cells in non-severe SARS-CoV-2 infection (TCRdb year 2021). In the study overall: Because TCR sequencing was done on bulk RNA from unsorted whole blood, the alpha and beta chains could not be paired. General conclusions and limits of the study: VDJdb matching was skewed toward anti-spike CD8 responses and likely underestimated virus-specific expansions, missing private and CD4 specificities.

The library was generated by 5' RACE. The sample was run on a NextSeq 500. Unique molecular identifiers were attached to individual cDNA molecules in the TCR library protocol so that sequencing error and PCR bias could be corrected. Both TCR alpha and beta chains were sequenced, and tight co-correlation was observed between alpha and beta sequence abundances in each sample. Concerning the study's data processing: Decombinator V4 was used to annotate the V gene, J gene and CDR3 of the TCR sequences. Expanded TCRs were defined as changing significantly between any two time points under a Poisson model with p below 0.0001. TCR abundances were normalised to the total number of TCRs sequenced per sample and expressed as counts per million. MAIT TCRs were defined by TRAV1-2 paired with TRAJ12, TRAJ20 or TRAJ33, and iNKT TCRs by TRAV10 paired with TRAJ18. VDJdb, accessed 1 November 2021, was searched for CMV, EBV and SARS-CoV-2 annotated TCRs, with TCRs annotated for multiple antigens excluded. TCRdb passed the public sequencing reads through fastp at Q25 and MiXCR, retaining productive beta sequences. Rows matching on CDR3 protein sequence are summarized as one entry with the most common DNA and genes. V and J calls and clone size were set by TCRdb, not the authors. The sample data list more than 95,000 distinct CDR3 sequences, and under 15% of these were observed just once. The biggest ten clones account for 20% to 25% of the sample.

The germline V gene (reference sequence) specifies SEHNR as CDR1 and FQNEAQ as CDR2. The junction shows trimming of 6 bases on V and 10 bases on J, and the gene matches do not reach 6 bases of it. There are 13 amino acids in the CDR3, from cysteine to phenylalanine inclusive. Only the CDR3 part of the read is kept: 39 bases, read in frame from the first base. A case-control design nested within a healthcare worker cohort in London, UK, was used, with weekly nasopharyngeal swab PCR tests and blood sampling performed. Healthcare workers were enrolled in the week of the UK lockdown, from 23 to 31 March 2020, and were followed every week for up to roughly 16 weeks.

The source material was whole blood. The clonotype originates from an adult who was a healthcare worker with PCR-confirmed SARS-CoV-2 infection or an uninfected control (not recorded which). The chain was built from TRBV7-9 and TRBJ1-6; the junction holds 7 bases that match TRBD1. The DNA sequence follows: TGTGCCAGCAGTTCCGGGACAGCCTCACCCCTCCACTTT. Its product reads: CASSSGTASPLHF.